This T cell receptor (beta chain) is from a study of T cell changes during pregnancy in multiple sclerosis. Between the trimmed V and J ends, which lost 9 bases and 2 bases, there was a span of 17 bases. The germline V gene has CDR1 LNHDA and CDR2 SQIVND (reference sequence). The CDR3 sequence is 15 residues long. The protocol was immunoSEQ multiplex PCR, while the TCRdb copy is restricted to in-frame clones and leaves out a portion. The sample lists over 90,000 clones, around nine tenths occurring once. The chain employs TRBV19 and TRBJ1-3, with D maybe TRBD1 (6 bases). The clonotype originates from a female donor with multiple sclerosis, enrolled in a pregnancy study. Sequenced material: peripheral blood, taken after pregnancy. Here the CDR3 DNA reads TGTGCCAGCCAGAGGGGGAGTAAGGCTGGAAACACCATATATTTT. This translates into CASQRGSKAGNTIYF.